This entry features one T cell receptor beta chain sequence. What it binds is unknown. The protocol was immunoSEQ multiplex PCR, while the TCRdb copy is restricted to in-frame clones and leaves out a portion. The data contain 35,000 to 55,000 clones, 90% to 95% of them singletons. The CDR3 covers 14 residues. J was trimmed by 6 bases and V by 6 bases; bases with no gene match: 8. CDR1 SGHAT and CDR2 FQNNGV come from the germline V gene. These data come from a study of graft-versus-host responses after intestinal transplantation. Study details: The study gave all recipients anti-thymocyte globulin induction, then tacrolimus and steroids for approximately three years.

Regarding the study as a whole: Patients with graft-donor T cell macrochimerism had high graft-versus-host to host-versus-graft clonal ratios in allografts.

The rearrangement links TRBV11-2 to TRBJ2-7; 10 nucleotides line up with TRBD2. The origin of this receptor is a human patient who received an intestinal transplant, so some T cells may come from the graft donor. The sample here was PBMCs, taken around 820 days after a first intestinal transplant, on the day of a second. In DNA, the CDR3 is TGTGCCAGCAGTCCTCTAGCGGGAGTCGGCGAGCAGTACTTC. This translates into CASSPLAGVGEQYF. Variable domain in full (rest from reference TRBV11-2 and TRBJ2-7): EAGVAQSPRYKIIEKRQSVAFWCNPISGHATLYWYQQILGQGPKLLIQFQNNGVVDDSQLPKDRFSAERLKGVDSTLKIQPAKLEDSAVYLCASSPLAGVGEQYFGPGTRLTVT.